This T cell receptor (beta chain) was sequenced during a study of blood T cell repertoires in COVID-19. In the original analysis: For nucleated cells, counts were estimated from reference gene primer amplification. Only in-frame clones appear in the TCRdb table, and some are missing; sequencing was by immunoSEQ multiplex PCR. That table supplies the V and J calls and clone size; D and trimming were determined from the DNA. The data show roughly 280,000 clones, 86% seen once. Trimming took off 0 bases at V and 0 bases at J, with 9 bases between the two ends. CDR3 length: 16 residues. Germline CDR1 SGHDN, CDR2 FVKESK.

Sequencing was performed on peripheral blood. This sequence was found in a man aged 18-30 years with active or convalescent COVID-19. This sequence joins TRBV14 and TRBJ2-1; no definite D call. CDR3 sequence (DNA): TGTGCCAGCAGCCAAGAGTTGATCAGCTCCTACAATGAGCAGTTCTTC. Its translation is CASSQELISSYNEQFF. Complete variable domain (other parts from reference TRBV14 and TRBJ2-1): EAGVTQFPSHSVIEKGQTVTLRCDPISGHDNLYWYRRVMGKEIKFLLHFVKESKQDESGMPNNRFLAERTGGTYSTLKVQPAELEDSGVYFCASSQELISSYNEQFFGPGTRLTVL.